This TCR beta chain was documented in a study of spatial heterogeneity in lung cancer. The CDR3 loop spans 14 amino acids. With 3 bases removed from V and 5 bases from J, the gap between germline ends came to 10 bases. Germline lookup yields CDR1 KGHSH and CDR2 LQKENI. Time point defined: sample taken at primary tumor resection. Whole RNA from tumor, nontumor lung or frozen PBMC was sequenced unsorted. This clonotype was counted at least ten times. TCRdb reprocessed the 5' RACE reads with MiXCR, giving one entry per CDR3 protein. The sample holds just over 25,000 distinct CDR3 sequences, roughly 13% seen once.

The input for sequencing was PBMCs, taken at surgery. The clonotype originates from a female donor with early-stage non-small cell lung cancer. The rearrangement links TRBV18 to TRBJ1-4, with D unclear. The CDR3, as DNA: TGTGCCAGCTCACCCAGGAAGGCGAATGAAAAACTGTTTTTT. Amino acids: CASSPRKANEKLFF.